The rows below give T cell receptor beta chains drawn from one sample of a study of beta chain features in type 1 diabetes. The repertoire was sequenced with immunoSEQ multiplex PCR; TCRdb's copy has only in-frame clones and lacks some. The top ten clones hold approximately 0.65% of a sample with around 140,000 clones, 9% to 10% of them seen once. The sequencing sample was made of central memory CD4+ T cells from blood. Receptor source: a woman aged 40 to 49 in good health. Each CDR3 is given with its conserved first and last residue. The order of the fields is V gene, D gene, J gene, CDR3 protein. The D gene is left open where the match is weak.

>TRBV2|TRBD2|TRBJ2-7
CARGLAGGTERHEQYF
>TRBV11-2|NA|TRBJ1-1
CASGPKTGLNTEAFF
>TRBV6-5|TRBD1|TRBJ2-4
CASRSRDREYF
>TRBV19|TRBD1|TRBJ2-7
CASSPMGRQGTYEQYF
>TRBV16|NA|TRBJ2-5
CASSRIAVQETQYF
>TRBV5-4|TRBD2|TRBJ2-2
CASTENAGVSRDFGPGELFF
>TRBV19|NA|TRBJ2-2
CASSMSAANTGELFF
>TRBV2|TRBD2|TRBJ2-1
CASRRSVAGISYNEQFF
>TRBV11-2|TRBD1|TRBJ2-1
CATSRAGGFEQFF
>TRBV5-4|NA|TRBJ2-3
CASSFSRDTQYF
>TRBV20-1|NA|TRBJ2-7
CSARDQVEQYF
>TRBV10-3|NA|TRBJ1-2
CAISESTDYGYTF
>TRBV9|NA|TRBJ2-5
CASSVDPVGTLETQYF
>TRBV28|TRBD1|TRBJ1-2
CASGPGTGVYGYTF
>TRBV7-2|NA|TRBJ1-1
CASSSEGSGGNTEAFF
>TRBV5-6|TRBD2|TRBJ2-3
CASSLNGLAGGWSDTQYF
>TRBV18|TRBD1|TRBJ1-1
CASSPGTGGFETEAFF
>TRBV9|TRBD1|TRBJ2-7
CASSQGNRGSSYEQYF
>TRBV7-6|TRBD2|TRBJ2-1
CASSLTSGGDNEQFF
>TRBV2|TRBD1|TRBJ2-1
CASSDRTGGKDEQFF
>TRBV5-6|NA|TRBJ1-5
CASSLTGGNQPQHF
>TRBV7-8|TRBD1|TRBJ2-3
CASSLNRGKSDTQYF
>TRBV7-9|NA|TRBJ1-2
CASSFLRNYGYTF
>TRBV19|NA|TRBJ1-5
CASSPWEWDQPQHF
>TRBV19|NA|TRBJ2-5
CASSGSGGQETQYF
>TRBV18|NA|TRBJ2-3
CASSPQGIREDTQYF
>TRBV19|NA|TRBJ1-5
CASSIEDINQPQHF